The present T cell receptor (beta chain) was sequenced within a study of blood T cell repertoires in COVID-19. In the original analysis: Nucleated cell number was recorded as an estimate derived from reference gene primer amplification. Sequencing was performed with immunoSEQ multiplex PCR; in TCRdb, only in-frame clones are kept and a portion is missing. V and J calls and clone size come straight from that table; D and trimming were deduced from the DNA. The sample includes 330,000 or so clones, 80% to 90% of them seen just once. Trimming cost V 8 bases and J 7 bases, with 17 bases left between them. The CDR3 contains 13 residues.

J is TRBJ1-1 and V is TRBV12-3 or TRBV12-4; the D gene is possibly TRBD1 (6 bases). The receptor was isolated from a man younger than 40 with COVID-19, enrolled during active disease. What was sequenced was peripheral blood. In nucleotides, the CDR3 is TGTGCCAGCCGAAGTAGGGGGTTTGATGAAGCTTTCTTT. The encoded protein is CASRSRGFDEAFF.